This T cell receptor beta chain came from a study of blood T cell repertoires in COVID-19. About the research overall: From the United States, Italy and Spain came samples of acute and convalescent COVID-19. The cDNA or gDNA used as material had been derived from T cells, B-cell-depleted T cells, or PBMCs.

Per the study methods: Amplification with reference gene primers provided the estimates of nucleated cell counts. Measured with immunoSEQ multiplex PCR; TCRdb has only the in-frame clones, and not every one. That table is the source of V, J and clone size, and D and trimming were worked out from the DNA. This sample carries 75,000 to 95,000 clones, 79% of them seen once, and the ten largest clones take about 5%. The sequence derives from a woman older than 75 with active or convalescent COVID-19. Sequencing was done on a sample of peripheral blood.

CDR3 residues: CASSLIPAGVYEQYF. In DNA form, the CDR3 reads TGTGCCAGCAGTTTGATACCAGCGGGGGTTTACGAGCAGTACTTC. The gene calls are TRBV28 and TRBJ2-7; TRBD2 aligns across 8 bases. The germline V gene encodes CDR1 MDHEN and CDR2 SYDVKM. This CDR3 spans 15 amino acids. J gave up 4 bases and V 3 bases, and 8 bases lay outside the gene matches.